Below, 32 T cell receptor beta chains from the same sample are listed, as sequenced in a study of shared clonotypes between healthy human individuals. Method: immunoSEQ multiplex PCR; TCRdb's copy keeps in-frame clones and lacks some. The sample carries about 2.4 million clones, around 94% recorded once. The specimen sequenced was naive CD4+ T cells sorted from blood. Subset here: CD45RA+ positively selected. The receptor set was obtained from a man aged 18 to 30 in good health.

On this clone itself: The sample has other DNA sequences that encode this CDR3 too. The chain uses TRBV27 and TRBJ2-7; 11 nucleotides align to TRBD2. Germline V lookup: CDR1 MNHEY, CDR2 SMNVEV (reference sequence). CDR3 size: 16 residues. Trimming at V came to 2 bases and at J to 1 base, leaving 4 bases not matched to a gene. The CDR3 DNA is TGTGCCAGCAGTTTAGCCGGGACTAGCGGATCCTACGAGCAGTACTTC. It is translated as CASSLAGTSGSYEQYF.

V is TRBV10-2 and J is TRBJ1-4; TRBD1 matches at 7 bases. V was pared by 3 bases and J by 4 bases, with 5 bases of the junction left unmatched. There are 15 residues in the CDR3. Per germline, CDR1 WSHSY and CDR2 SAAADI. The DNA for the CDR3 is TGCGCCAGCAGTGACCGGGACAGCATTAATGAAAAACTGTTTTTT. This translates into CASSDRDSINEKLFF.

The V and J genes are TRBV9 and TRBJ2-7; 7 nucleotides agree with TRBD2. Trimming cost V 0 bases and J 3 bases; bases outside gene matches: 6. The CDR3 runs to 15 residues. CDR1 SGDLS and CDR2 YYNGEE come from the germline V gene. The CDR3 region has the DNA TGTGCCAGCAGCGTAGAAGCTAGCGGAAACTACGAGCAGTACTTC. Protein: CASSVEASGNYEQYF.

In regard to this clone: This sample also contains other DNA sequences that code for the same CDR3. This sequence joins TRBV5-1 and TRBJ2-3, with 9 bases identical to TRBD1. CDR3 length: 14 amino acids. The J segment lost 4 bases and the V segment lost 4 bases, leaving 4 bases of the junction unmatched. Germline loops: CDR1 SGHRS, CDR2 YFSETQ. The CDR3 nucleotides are TGCGCCAGCAGCCTGGGACAGGGCTCAGATACGCAGTATTTT. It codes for CASSLGQGSDTQYF.

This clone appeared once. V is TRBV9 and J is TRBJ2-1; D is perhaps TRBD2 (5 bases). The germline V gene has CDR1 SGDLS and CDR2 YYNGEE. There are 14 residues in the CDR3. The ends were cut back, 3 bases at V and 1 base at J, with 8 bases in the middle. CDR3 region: CASSGTLSYNEQFF. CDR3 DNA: TGTGCCAGCAGCGGGACTCTTTCCTACAATGAGCAGTTCTTC.

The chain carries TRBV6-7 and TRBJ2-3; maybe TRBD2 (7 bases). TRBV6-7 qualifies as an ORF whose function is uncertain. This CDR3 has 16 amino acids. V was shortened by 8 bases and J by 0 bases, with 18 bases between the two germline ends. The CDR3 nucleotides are TGTGCCAGCGGGGGCGGGAGACCTACTAGCACAGATACGCAGTATTTT. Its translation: CASGGGRPTSTDTQYF.

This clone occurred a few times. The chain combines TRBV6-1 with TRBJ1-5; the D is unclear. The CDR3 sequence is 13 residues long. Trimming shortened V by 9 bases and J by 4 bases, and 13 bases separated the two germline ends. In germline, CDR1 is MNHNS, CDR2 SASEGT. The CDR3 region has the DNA TGTGCCAGTAGACTTGAACTTAATCAGCCCCAGCATTTT. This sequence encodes CASRLELNQPQHF.

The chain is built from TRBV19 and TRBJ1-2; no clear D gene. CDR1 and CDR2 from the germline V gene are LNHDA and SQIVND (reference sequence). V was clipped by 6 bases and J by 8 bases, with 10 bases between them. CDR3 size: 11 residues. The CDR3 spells CASSQDGGYTF. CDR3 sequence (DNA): TGTGCCAGTAGCCAGGACGGAGGCTACACCTTC.

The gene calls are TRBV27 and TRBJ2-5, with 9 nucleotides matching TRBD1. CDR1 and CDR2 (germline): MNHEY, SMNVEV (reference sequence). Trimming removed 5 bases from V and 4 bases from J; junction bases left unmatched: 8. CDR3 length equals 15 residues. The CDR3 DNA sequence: TGTGCCAGCAGTACACAGGGGGCCGGTAGAGAGACCCAGTACTTC. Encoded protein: CASSTQGAGRETQYF.

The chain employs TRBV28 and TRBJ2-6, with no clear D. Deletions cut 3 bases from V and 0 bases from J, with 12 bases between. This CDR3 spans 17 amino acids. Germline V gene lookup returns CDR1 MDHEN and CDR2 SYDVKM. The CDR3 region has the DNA TGTGCCAGCAGTTTGGGTATGGGATACTCTGGGGCCAACGTCCTGACTTTC. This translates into CASSLGMGYSGANVLTF.

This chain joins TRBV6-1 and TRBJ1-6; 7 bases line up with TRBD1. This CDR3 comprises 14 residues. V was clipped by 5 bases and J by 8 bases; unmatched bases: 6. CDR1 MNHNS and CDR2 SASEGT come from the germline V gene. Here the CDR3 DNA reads TGTGCCAGCAGTAACAGGGGTTGGGATTCACCCCTCCACTTT. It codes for CASSNRGWDSPLHF.

The CDR3 spells CAISETTGLGYEQYF. The CDR3 DNA sequence: TGTGCCATCAGCGAAACGACAGGGTTGGGCTACGAGCAGTACTTC. The chain joins TRBV10-3 to TRBJ2-7; TRBD1 matches 7 bases. Per germline, CDR1 ENHRY and CDR2 SYGVKD. This CDR3 has 15 residues. J lost 3 bases, V lost 6 bases, and 11 bases had no gene match.

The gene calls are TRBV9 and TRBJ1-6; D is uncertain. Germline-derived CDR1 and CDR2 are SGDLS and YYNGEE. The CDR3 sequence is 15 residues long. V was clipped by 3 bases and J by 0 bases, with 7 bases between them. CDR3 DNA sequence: TGTGCCAGCAGCGACCGATACTCCTATAATTCACCCCTCCACTTT. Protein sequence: CASSDRYSYNSPLHF.

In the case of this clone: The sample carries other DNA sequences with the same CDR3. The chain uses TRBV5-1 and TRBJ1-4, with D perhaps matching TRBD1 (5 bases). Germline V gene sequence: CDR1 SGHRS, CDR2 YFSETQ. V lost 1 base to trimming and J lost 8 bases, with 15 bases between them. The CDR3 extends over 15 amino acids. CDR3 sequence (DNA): TGCGCCAGCAGCTTGTTGGGGCAGGGTGGGGAAAAACTGTTTTTT. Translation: CASSLLGQGGEKLFF.

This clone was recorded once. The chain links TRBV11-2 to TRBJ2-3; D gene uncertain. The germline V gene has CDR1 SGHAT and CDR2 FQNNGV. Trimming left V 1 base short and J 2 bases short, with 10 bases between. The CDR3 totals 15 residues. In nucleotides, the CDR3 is TGTGCCAGCAGCTTAGGGGTTACTCCCACAGATACGCAGTATTTT. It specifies CASSLGVTPTDTQYF.

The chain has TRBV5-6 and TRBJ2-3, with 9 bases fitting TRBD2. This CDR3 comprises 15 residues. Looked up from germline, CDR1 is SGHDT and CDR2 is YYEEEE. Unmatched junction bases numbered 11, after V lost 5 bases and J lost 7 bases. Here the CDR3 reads CASSWRLAEGHTQYF. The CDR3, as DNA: TGTGCCAGCAGTTGGCGACTAGCGGAGGGCCATACGCAGTATTTT. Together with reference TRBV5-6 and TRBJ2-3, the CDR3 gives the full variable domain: DAGVTQSPTHLIKTRGQQVTLRCSPKSGHDTVSWYQQALGQGPQFIFQYYEEEERQRGNFPDRFSGHQFPNYSSELNVNALLLGDSALYLCASSWRLAEGHTQYFGPGTRLTVL.

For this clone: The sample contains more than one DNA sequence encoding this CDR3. The CDR3 protein is CASSIRGSTDTQYF. The CDR3 coding sequence is TGTGCCAGTAGTATACGAGGTAGCACAGATACGCAGTATTTT. The V call is TRBV19, the J call TRBJ2-3; no clear D gene. V lost 2 bases, J lost 0 bases, and 6 bases lay in between. The CDR3 has 14 residues. Per the germline V gene, CDR1 is LNHDA and CDR2 is SQIVND (reference sequence).

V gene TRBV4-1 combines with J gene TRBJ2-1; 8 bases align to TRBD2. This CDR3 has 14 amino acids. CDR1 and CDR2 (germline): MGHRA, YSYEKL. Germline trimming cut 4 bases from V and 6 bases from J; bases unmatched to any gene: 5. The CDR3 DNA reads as TGCGCCAGCAGCCTCGAGCGGGAGATCAATGAGCAGTTCTTC. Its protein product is CASSLEREINEQFF.

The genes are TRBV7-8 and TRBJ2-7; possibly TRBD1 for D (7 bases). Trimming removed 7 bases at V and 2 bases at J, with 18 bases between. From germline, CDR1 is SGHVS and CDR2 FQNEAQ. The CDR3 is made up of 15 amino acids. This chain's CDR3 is CASTQAQGEAYEQYF. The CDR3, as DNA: TGTGCCAGCACCCAGGCCCAGGGGGAGGCCTACGAGCAGTACTTC.

The CDR3 here is CAISVLGSPEDVLTF. DNA for the CDR3: TGTGCCATCAGTGTATTGGGGAGTCCCGAGGACGTCCTGACTTTC. V usage is TRBV10-3 and J usage is TRBJ2-6; D might be TRBD2 (5 bases). The CDR3 length is 15 residues. The germline V and J ends were trimmed by 4 bases and 11 bases, with 18 bases remaining between them. Germline-derived CDR1 and CDR2 are ENHRY and SYGVKD.

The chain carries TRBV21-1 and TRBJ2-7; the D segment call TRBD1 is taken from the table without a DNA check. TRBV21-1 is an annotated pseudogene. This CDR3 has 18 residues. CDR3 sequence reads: CASSHRDRRLYPSYEQYF. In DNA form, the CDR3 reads TGTGCCAGCAGCCACCGGGACAGGCGACTCTACCCCTCCTACGAGCAGTACTTC.

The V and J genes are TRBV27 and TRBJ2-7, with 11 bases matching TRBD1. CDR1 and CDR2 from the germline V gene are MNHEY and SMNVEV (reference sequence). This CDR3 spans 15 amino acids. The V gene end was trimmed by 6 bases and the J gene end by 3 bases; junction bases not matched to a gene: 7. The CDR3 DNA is TGTGCCAGCAGCCCCATGGGGACAGGGGGCTACGAGCAGTACTTC. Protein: CASSPMGTGGYEQYF.

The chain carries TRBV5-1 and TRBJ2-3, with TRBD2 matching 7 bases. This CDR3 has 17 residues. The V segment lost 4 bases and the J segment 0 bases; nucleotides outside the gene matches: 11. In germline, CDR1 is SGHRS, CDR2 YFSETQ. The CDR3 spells CASSPGGVTPSTDTQYF. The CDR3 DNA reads TGCGCCAGCAGCCCTGGGGGGGTCACCCCGAGCACAGATACGCAGTATTTT.

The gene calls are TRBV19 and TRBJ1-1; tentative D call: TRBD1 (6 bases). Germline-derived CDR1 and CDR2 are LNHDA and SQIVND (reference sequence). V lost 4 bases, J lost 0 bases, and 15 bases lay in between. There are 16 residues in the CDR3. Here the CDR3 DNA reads TGTGCCAGTAGTAGGGACCCGGGACACCTGAACACTGAAGCTTTCTTT. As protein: CASSRDPGHLNTEAFF.

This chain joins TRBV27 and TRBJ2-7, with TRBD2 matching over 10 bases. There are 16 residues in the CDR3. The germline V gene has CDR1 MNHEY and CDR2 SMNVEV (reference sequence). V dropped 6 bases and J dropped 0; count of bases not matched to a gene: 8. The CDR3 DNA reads TGTGCCAGCAGCTCACCTAGCGGGGGAAACTCCTACGAGCAGTACTTC. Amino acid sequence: CASSSPSGGNSYEQYF.

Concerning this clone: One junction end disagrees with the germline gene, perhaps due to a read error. The CDR3 nucleotides read TGTGCCAGCTCACCACGAGGGGGGAAGGTGAAGACTGAAGCTTTCTTT. Protein product: CASSPRGGKVKTEAFF. V gene TRBV18 combines with J gene TRBJ1-1; a possible D gene is TRBD1 (6 bases). CDR3 length: 16 amino acids. CDR1 and CDR2 (germline): KGHSH, LQKENI.

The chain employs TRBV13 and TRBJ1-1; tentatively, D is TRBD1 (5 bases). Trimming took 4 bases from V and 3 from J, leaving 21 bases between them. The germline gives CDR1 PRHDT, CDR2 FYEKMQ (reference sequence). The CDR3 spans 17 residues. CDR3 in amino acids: CASSSSPVLGEDTEAFF. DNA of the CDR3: TGTGCCAGCAGCTCCTCACCTGTCCTGGGGGAGGACACTGAAGCTTTCTTT.

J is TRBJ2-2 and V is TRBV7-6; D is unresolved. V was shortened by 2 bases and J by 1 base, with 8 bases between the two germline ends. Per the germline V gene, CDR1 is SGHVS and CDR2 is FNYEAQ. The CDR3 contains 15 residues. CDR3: CASSLNWGNTGELFF. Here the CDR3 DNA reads TGTGCCAGCAGCTTAAATTGGGGGAACACCGGGGAGCTGTTTTTT. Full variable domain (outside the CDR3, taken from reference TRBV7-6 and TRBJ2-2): GAGVSQSPRYKVTKRGQDVALRCDPISGHVSLYWYRQALGQGPEFLTYFNYEAQQDKSGLPNDRFSAERPEGSISTLTIQRTEQRDSAMYRCASSLNWGNTGELFFGEGSRLTVL.

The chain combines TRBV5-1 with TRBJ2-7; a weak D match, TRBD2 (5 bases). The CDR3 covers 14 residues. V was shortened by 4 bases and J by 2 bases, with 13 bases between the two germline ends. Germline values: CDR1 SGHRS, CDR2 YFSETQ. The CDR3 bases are TGCGCCAGCAGCCCGGTGAGGGCTGCCTACGAGCAGTACTTC. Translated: CASSPVRAAYEQYF.

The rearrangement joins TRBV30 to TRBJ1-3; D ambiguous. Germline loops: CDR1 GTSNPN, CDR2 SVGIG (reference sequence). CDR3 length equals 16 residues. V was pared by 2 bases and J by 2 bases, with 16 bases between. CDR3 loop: CAWSLMGMGTGNTIYF. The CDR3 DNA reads TGTGCCTGGAGTTTGATGGGAATGGGCACTGGAAACACCATATATTTT.

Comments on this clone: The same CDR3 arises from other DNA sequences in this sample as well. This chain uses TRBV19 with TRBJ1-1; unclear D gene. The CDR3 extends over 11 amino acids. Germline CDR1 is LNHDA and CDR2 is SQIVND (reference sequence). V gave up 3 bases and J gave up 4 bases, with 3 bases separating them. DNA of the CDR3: TGTGCCAGTAGTATTGGCACTGAAGCTTTCTTT. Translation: CASSIGTEAFF.

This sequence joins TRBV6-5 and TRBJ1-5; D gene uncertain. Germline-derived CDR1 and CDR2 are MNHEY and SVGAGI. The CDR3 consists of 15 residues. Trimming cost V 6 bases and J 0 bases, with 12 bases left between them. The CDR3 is CASRPDGVSNQPQHF. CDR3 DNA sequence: TGTGCCAGCAGGCCGGACGGGGTTAGCAATCAGCCCCAGCATTTT.